This T cell receptor (beta chain) was recorded in a study of graft-versus-host responses after intestinal transplantation (dated by TCRdb to the early 2020s). As for the study more broadly: The transplants that recipients got were multivisceral, liver-intestinal, or isolated intestinal. Anti-thymocyte globulin induction was given to all recipients, followed by maintenance tacrolimus and steroids for 2 to 3 years. Graft-versus-host and host-versus-graft alloreactive T cell clones were tracked in the graft, circulation and bone marrow after intestinal transplantation using bulk TCR-beta CDR3 sequencing. To identify alloreactive clones, pre-transplant mixed lymphocyte reaction products were sequenced and compared with unstimulated pre-transplant donor and recipient T cells. The cohort enrolled about two dozen intestinal transplant recipients, one of whom was a retransplant, and a few patients without pretransplant specimens were excluded. Donor T cell macrochimerism was defined as a peak of at least 4% donor T cells among recipient peripheral blood mononuclear cells. Rather than being sequenced by the commercial service, samples from a few later patients were sequenced in-house on an Illumina MiSeq and processed with MiXCR. Summary of the overall study and its limitations: The relatively low number and heterogeneity of intestinal transplant patients limited the conclusions. GvH clones were detected in recipient bone marrow, and some appeared earlier in ileal mucosa or blood, consistent with an intestinal mucosal origin. Patients with donor T cell macrochimerism had high GvH to HvG T cell clonal ratios in their allografts. Early after transplant, declines in HvG clones were associated with peak levels of circulating GvH clones.

In the first month after transplant, blood samples were collected up to 4 times, and after that at least monthly when available. From the germline V gene, CDR1 is SGHDN and CDR2 is FVKESK. V was cut back by 0 bases and J by 5 bases, leaving a gap of 8 bases between them. From the cysteine through the phenylalanine, the CDR3 covers 13 amino acids. Solely the CDR3 DNA is kept, with 39 bases framed from the first base. The library was obtained by the immunoSEQ multiplex PCR assay. For most patients, genomic DNA was subjected to high-throughput TCR-beta CDR3 sequencing by Adaptive Biotechnologies. Under the source paper's analysis protocol: TCR sequencing data for over 15 patients were retrieved from Adaptive's ImmunoSEQ software; a few other patients were processed with MiXCR and VDJtools. CDR3 nucleotide sequences shared by donor and recipient were removed because the origin of these sequences could not be assigned. To count as alloreactive, a clone needed at least 2-fold expansion over unstimulated cells and a minimum CFSE-low frequency of 0.002% (template counts) or 0.001% (read counts). Mappable clones were those detected in sequenced pre-transplant spleen, lymph node, or MLR CFSE-low populations of the donor or recipient. The cumulative frequency of alloreactive clones was calculated as a percentage of all sequences, weighted by copy number. The table comes from immuneACCESS by way of TCRdb, which keeps in-frame sequences with V and J called. Part of the clones is missing from these tables; in studies checked, under half for an unresolved V gene and the rest for unknown reasons. V, J and clone size derive from that table, while D and trimming were established from the DNA sequence. The sample data list 33,000 or so clones, and around 96% of these were observed just once. The ten largest clones take up roughly 0.8% of the sample.

Concerning this clone itself: There is no known antigen for this receptor. Per-base quality was not reported, and no clone a single base away is much larger than it.

This sample comprised PBMCs, obtained 16 days after intestinal transplant. This clonotype was sampled from a human patient who received an intestinal transplant, so some T cells may come from the graft donor. The rearrangement combines TRBV14 with TRBJ2-7, with the identity of the D gene unclear. The sequence in DNA is TGTGCCAGCAGCCAAGAACCCCTTAACGAGCAGTACTTC. The resulting protein is CASSQEPLNEQYF.